This T cell receptor (beta chain) was identified during a study of preoperative IRX-2 immunotherapy in early breast cancer (dated by TCRdb to about 2019). The germline V gene encodes CDR1 SNHLY and CDR2 FYNNEI. From the cysteine up to the phenylalanine, the CDR3 has a length of 12 residues. The CDR3 DNA has 36 bases and is translated from base 1. The sample's treatment or condition label, decoded: preoperative locoregional IRX-2 cytokine immunotherapy. The samples were obtained from a phase Ib study that tested preoperative, locoregional IRX-2 cytokine immunotherapy meant to prime immune responses. The donors were early-stage breast cancer patients who were given IRX-2 prior to surgery. Concerning this clone itself: The antigen this receptor binds is unknown. An end of the junction does not agree with germline; a read error may underlie this.

The library was made by the immunoSEQ multiplex PCR assay. Drawn from immuneACCESS, this table holds only the in-frame rearrangements with V and J called that TCRdb kept. Clones are partly lost; checked studies trace under half to an unresolved V gene and leave the rest unexplained. This sample has about 38,000 clones in its table, and around four fifths of those were observed once. The top ten clones comprise about 1.5% of the sample. The sequence came from a human donor with breast cancer. The sequenced sample was lymph node tissue, obtained after IRX-2 immunotherapy. Rearrangement joined TRBV2 to TRBJ2-1, and 8 junction bases match TRBD2. The CDR3 has the sequence CASSELRGGRVF. The DNA is TGTGCCAGCAGTGAGTTGCGCGGGGGGCGGGTCTTC.